Following are 2 T cell receptor beta chains from one sample sequenced in a study of blood T cell repertoires in COVID-19. Clones were read by immunoSEQ multiplex PCR, and TCRdb kept only the in-frame ones, dropping some. The profile covers under 110,000 clones, with around 78% appearing a single time and 6.2% taken by the ten largest. The sequenced material came from peripheral blood. These receptors originate from an elderly man with COVID-19, enrolled during active disease.

The chain has TRBV5-1 and TRBJ2-7, with a tentative D call TRBD2 (5 bases). Germline loops: CDR1 SGHRS, CDR2 YFSETQ. This CDR3 is built from 13 residues. Trimming took off 3 bases at V and 7 bases at J, with 14 bases between the two ends. The CDR3 DNA follows: TGCGCCAGCAGCTACGTGGCCCGGGGAGAGCAGTACTTC. This translates into CASSYVARGEQYF.

V usage is TRBV7-8 and J usage is TRBJ1-2; D is perhaps TRBD1 (5 bases). This CDR3 region has 15 residues. V lost 0 bases, J lost 12 bases, and 20 bases lay in between. In germline, CDR1 is SGHVS, CDR2 FQNEAQ. The CDR3 here is CASSLATTGTRADTF. The CDR3, as DNA: TGTGCCAGCAGCTTAGCTACCACCGGGACTCGGGCAGACACCTTC.